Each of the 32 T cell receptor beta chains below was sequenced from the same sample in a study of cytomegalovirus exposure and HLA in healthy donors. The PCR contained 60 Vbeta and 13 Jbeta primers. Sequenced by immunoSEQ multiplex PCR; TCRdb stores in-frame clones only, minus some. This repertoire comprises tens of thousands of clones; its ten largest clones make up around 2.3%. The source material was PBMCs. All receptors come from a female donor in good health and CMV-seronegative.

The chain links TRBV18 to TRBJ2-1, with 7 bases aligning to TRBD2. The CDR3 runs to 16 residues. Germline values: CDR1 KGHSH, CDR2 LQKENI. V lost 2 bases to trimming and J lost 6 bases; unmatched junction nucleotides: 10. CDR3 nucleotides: TGTGCCAGCTCACCAGAGATTCGTTCGGGGGGCAATGAGCAGTTCTTC. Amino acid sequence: CASSPEIRSGGNEQFF.

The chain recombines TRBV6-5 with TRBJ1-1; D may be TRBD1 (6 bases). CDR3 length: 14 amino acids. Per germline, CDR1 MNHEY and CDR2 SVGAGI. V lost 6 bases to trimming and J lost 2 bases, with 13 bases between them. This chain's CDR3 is CASSRPQGNTEAFF. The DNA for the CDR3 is TGTGCCAGCAGCCGGCCACAGGGTAACACTGAAGCTTTCTTT.

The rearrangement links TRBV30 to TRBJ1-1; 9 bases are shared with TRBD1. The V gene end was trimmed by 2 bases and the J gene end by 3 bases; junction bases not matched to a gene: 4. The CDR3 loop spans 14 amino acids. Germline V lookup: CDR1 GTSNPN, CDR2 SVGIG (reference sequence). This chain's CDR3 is CAWSRGQGYTEAFF. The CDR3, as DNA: TGTGCCTGGAGTCGGGGACAGGGATACACTGAAGCTTTCTTT.

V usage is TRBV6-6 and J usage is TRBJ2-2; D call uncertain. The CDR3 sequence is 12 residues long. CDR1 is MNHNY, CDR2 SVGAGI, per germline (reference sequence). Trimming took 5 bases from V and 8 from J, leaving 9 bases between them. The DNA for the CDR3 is TGTGCCAGCAGTAAACCGACAGGGGAGCTGTTTTTT. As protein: CASSKPTGELFF.

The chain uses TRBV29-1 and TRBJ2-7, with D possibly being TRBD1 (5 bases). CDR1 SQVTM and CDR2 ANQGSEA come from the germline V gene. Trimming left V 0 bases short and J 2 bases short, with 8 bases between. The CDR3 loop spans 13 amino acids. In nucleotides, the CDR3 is TGCAGCGTTGAAGAGGACACTGCCTACGAGCAGTACTTC. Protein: CSVEEDTAYEQYF.

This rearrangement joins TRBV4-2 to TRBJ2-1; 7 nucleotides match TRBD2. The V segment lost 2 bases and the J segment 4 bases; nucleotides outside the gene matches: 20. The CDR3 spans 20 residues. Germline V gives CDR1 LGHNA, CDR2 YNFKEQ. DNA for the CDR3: TGTGCCAGCAGCCAATCCGCGTTCCGGGGGAGGGACTATCGGTACAATGAGCAGTTCTTC. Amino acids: CASSQSAFRGRDYRYNEQFF.

The CDR3: CASSQGQFNQPQHF. As DNA, the CDR3 is TGTGCCAGTAGCCAGGGACAGTTCAATCAGCCCCAGCATTTT. The genes are TRBV19 and TRBJ1-5, with 7 positions matching TRBD1. Trimming took 6 bases from V and 3 from J; bases not matched to a gene: 5. The CDR3 covers 14 residues. Germline V gene lookup returns CDR1 LNHDA and CDR2 SQIVND (reference sequence).

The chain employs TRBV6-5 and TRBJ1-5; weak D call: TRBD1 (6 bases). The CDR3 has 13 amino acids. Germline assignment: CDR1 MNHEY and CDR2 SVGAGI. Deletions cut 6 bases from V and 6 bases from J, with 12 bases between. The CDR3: CASSLQGFQPQHF. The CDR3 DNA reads TGTGCCAGCAGCCTACAGGGTTTTCAGCCCCAGCATTTT.

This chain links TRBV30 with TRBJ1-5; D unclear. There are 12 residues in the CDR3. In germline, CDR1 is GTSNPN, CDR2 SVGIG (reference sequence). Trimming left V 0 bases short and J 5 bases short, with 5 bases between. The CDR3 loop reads CAWSVLDQPQHF. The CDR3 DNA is TGTGCCTGGAGTGTACTGGATCAGCCCCAGCATTTT. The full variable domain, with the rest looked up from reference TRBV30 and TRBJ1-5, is SQTIHQWPATLVQPVGSPLSLECTVEGTSNPNLYWYRQAAGRGLQLLFYSVGIGQISSEVPQNLSASRPQDRQFILSSKKLLLSDSGFYLCAWSVLDQPQHFGDGTRLSIL.

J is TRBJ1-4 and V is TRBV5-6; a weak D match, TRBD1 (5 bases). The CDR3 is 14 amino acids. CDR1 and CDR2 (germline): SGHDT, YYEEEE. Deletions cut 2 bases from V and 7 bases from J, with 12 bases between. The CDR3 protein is CASSFGGQGEKLFF. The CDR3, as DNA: TGTGCCAGCAGCTTTGGAGGGCAGGGTGAAAAACTGTTTTTT.

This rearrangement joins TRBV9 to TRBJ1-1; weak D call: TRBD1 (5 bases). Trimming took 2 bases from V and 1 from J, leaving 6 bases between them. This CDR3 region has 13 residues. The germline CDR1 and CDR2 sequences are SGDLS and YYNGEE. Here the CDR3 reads CASSVGANTEAFF. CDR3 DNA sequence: TGTGCCAGCAGCGTTGGGGCGAACACTGAAGCTTTCTTT.

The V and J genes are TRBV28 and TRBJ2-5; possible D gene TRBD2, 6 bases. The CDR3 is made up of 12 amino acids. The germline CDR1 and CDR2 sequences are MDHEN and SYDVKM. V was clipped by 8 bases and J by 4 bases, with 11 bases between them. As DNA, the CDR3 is TGTGCCAGCGAGGGGCGGGGAGAGACCCAGTACTTC. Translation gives CASEGRGETQYF.

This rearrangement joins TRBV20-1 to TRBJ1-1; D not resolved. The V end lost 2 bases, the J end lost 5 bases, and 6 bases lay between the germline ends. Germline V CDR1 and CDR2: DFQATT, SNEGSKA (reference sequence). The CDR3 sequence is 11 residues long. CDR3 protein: CSARPLTEAFF. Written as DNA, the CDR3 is TGCAGTGCTAGACCCCTTACTGAAGCTTTCTTT.

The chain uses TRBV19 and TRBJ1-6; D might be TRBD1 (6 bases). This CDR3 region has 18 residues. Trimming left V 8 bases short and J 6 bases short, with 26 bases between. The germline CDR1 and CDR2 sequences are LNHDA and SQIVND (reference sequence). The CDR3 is CASGPYLGRGHGNSPLHF. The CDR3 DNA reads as TGTGCCAGTGGGCCCTACCTCGGCAGGGGACATGGTAATTCACCCCTCCACTTT.

The CDR3 loop reads CASSQFSGLVGELFF. The DNA for the CDR3 is TGCGCCAGCAGCCAATTTTCGGGACTGGTCGGGGAGCTGTTTTTT. The chain has TRBV4-3 and TRBJ2-2; D possibly corresponds to TRBD2 (6 bases). V lost 2 bases and J lost 7, with 14 bases in between. CDR3 size: 15 residues. Germline CDR1 is LGHNA and CDR2 is YSLEER.

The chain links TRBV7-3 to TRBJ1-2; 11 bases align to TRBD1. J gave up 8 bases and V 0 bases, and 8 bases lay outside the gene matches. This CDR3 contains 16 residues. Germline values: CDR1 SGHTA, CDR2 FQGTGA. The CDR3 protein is CASSLTGTGGAHGYTF. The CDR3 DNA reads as TGTGCCAGCAGCTTAACTGGGACAGGGGGGGCCCACGGCTACACCTTC.

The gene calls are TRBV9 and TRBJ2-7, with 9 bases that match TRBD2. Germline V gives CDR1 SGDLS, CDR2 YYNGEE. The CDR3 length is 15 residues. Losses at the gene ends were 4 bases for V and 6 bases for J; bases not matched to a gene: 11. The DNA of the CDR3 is TGTGCCAGCAGCCTCCGTGGTGGGCGGGAGGGCGAGCAGTACTTC. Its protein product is CASSLRGGREGEQYF.

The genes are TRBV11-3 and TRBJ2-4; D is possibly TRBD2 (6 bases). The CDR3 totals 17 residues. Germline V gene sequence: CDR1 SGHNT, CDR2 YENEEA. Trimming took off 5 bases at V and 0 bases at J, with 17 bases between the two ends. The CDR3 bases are TGTGCCAGCAGCCCCTCAGCATGGGGACTAGCCAAAAACATTCAGTACTTC. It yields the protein CASSPSAWGLAKNIQYF.

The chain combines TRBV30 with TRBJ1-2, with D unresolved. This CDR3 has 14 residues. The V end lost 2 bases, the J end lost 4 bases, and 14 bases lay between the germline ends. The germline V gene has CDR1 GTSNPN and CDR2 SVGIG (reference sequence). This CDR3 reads CAWSMGSRGYGYTF. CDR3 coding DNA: TGTGCCTGGAGTATGGGGTCGCGGGGCTATGGCTACACCTTC.

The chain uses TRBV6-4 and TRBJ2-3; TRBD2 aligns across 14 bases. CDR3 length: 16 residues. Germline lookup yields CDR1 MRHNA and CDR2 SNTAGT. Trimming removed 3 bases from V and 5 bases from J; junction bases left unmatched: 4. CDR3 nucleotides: TGTGCCAGCAGTGAGGGGGGGACTAGCGGGGGAGATACGCAGTATTTT. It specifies CASSEGGTSGGDTQYF.

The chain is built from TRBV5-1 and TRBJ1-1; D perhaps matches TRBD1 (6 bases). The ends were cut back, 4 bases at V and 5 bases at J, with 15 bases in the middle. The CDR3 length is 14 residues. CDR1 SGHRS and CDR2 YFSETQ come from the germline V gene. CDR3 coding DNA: TGCGCCAGCAGCCCCGGACAGCGAGGGACTGAAGCTTTCTTT. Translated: CASSPGQRGTEAFF.

Here the CDR3 reads CASSETSGSGYEQYF. The DNA for the CDR3 is TGTGCCAGCAGCGAGACTAGCGGGAGTGGGTACGAGCAGTACTTC. The J gene is TRBJ2-7, the V gene TRBV9; 12 bases fit TRBD2. The CDR3 consists of 15 residues. The junction had 5 bases not matched to a gene; V was cut back by 3 bases and J by 4 bases. Germline CDR1 reads SGDLS; CDR2 reads YYNGEE.

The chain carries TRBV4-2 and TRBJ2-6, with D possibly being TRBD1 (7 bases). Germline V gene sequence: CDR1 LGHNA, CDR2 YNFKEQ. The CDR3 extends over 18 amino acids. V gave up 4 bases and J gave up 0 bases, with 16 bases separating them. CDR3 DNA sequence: TGTGCCAGCAGCCCCCGGGACCAGGGGGGCTCTGGGGCCAACGTCCTGACTTTC. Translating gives CASSPRDQGGSGANVLTF.

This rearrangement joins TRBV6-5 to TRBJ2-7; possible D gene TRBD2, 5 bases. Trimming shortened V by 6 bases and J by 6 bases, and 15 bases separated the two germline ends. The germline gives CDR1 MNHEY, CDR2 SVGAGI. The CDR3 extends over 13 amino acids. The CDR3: CASSPGGLLEQYF. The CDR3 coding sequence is TGTGCCAGCAGCCCCGGAGGACTCCTCGAGCAGTACTTC.

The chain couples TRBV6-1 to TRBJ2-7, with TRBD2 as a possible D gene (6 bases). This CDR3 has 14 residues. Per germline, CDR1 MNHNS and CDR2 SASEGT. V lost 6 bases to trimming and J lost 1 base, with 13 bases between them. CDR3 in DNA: TGTGCCAGCAGACCGGGACTTCCTTCCTACGAGCAGTACTTC. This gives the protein CASRPGLPSYEQYF.

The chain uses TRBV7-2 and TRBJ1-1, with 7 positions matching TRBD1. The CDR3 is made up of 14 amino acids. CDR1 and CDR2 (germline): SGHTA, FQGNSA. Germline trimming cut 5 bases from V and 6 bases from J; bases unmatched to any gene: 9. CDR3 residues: CASSTAGTDSEAFF. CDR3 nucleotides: TGTGCCAGCAGCACCGCCGGGACAGACTCTGAAGCTTTCTTT.

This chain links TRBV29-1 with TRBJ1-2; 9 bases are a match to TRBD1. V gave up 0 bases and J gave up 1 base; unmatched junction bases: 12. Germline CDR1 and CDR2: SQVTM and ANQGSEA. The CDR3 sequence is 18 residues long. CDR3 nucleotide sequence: TGCAGCGTTGAAGATTGGCCCCGACAGGGGGAGGTTAACTATGGCTACACCTTC. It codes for CSVEDWPRQGEVNYGYTF. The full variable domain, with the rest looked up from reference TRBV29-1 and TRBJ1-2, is SAVISQKPSRDICQRGTSLTIQCQVDSQVTMMFWYRQQPGQSLTLIATANQGSEATYESGFVIDKFPISRPNLTFSTLTVSNMSPEDSSIYLCSVEDWPRQGEVNYGYTFGSGTRLTVV.

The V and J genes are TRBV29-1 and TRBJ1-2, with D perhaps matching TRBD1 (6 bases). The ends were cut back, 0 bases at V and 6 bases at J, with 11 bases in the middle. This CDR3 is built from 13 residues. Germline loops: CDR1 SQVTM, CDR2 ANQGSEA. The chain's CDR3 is CSVEDGGRDGYTF. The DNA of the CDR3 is TGCAGCGTTGAAGACGGGGGGCGCGATGGCTACACCTTC.

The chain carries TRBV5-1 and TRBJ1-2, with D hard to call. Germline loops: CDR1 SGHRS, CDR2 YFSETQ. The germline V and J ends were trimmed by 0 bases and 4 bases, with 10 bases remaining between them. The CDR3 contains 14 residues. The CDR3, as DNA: TGCGCCAGCAGCTTGGAGGCGGGAAGCTATGGCTACACCTTC. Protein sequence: CASSLEAGSYGYTF.

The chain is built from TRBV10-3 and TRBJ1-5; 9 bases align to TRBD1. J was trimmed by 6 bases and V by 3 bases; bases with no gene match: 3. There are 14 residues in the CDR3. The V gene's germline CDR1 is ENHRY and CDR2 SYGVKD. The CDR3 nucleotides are TGTGCCATCAGTGAAGGGACAGGGATTCAGCCCCAGCATTTT. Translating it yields CAISEGTGIQPQHF.

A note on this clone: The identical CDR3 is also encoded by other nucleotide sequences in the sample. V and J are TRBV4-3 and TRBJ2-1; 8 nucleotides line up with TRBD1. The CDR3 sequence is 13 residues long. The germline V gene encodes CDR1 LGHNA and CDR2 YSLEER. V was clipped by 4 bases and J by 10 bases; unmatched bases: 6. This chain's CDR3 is CASSRMTGVEQFF. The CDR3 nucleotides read TGCGCCAGCAGCCGCATGACAGGGGTCGAGCAGTTCTTC.

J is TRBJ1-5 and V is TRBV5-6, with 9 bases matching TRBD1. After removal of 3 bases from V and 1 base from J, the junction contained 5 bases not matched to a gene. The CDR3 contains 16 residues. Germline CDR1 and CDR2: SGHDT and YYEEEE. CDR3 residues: CASSWTGALSNQPQHF. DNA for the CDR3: TGTGCCAGCAGCTGGACAGGGGCGTTAAGCAATCAGCCCCAGCATTTT.